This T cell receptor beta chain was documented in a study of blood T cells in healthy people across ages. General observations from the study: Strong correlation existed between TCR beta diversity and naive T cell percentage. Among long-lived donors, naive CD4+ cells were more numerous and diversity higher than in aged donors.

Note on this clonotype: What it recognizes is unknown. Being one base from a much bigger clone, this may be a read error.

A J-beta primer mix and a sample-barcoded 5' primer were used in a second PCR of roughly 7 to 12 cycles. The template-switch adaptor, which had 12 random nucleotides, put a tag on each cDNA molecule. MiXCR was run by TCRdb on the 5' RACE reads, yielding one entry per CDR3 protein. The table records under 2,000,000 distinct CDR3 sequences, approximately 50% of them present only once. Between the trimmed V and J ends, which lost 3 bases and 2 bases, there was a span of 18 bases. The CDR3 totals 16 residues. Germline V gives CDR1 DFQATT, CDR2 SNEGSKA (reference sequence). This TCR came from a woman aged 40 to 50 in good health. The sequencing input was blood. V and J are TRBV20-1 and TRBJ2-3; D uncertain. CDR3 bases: TGCAGTGCTAGGGTTGAGCAAGTTCATTCCACAGATACGCAGTATTTT. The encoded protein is CSARVEQVHSTDTQYF.